These 19 T cell receptor beta chains share one sample of origin, sequenced in a study of T cells in Graves' hyperthyroidism and ophthalmopathy (dated by TCRdb to 2018 to 2020). The library was generated by multiplex PCR. Sequencing was carried out with an Illumina HiSeq 2000. TCR beta CDR3 regions were amplified from RNA transcripts. For the first round of RT-PCR on the TCR CDR3, the HTBI primer set was used together with the Qiagen OneStep RT-PCR kit. TCRdb reprocessing: public reads trimmed at Q25 with fastp, clones called with MiXCR, in-frame beta chains kept. Each CDR3 protein appears once, grouped with its most common genes and DNA. The sample table contains fewer than 600,000 distinct CDR3 sequences; only one count was recorded for 13% to 15% of them. The ten largest account for around 17% of the sample. Sequencing was performed on blood. The receptors were sampled from a young woman with Graves' hyperthyroidism.

This clonotype was seen many times. The DNA for the CDR3 is TGTGCCAGCTCATCCCCTCAGGGGGCCCGGAATGAAAAACTGTTTTTT. This gives the protein CASSSPQGARNEKLFF. The chain joins TRBV18 to TRBJ1-4, with 8 bases identical to TRBD1. CDR3 length: 16 amino acids. Germline values: CDR1 KGHSH, CDR2 LQKENI. V lost 5 bases to trimming and J lost 5 bases; unmatched junction nucleotides: 10.

This clonotype was recorded at least ten times. The chain uses TRBV5-1 and TRBJ2-5; D might be TRBD1 or TRBD2, each matching 6 bases. The CDR3 is made up of 19 amino acids. CDR1 is SGHRS, CDR2 YFSETQ, per germline. Trimming cost V 0 bases and J 1 base, with 22 bases left between them. The CDR3 bases are TGCGCCAGCAGCTTGGTGGCACAGGGAGCCGGGAGTCCCCAAGAGACCCAGTACTTC. Translated: CASSLVAQGAGSPQETQYF. The variable domain in full, with the rest retrieved from reference TRBV5-1 and TRBJ2-5, is KAGVTQTPRYLIKTRGQQVTLSCSPISGHRSVSWYQQTPGQGLQFLFEYFSETQRNKGNFPGRFSGRQFSNSRSEMNVSTLELGDSALYLCASSLVAQGAGSPQETQYFGPGTRLLVL.

This clonotype was observed at least ten times. The V gene is TRBV28, the J gene TRBJ2-7; tentatively, D is TRBD1 (5 bases). The CDR3 sequence is 14 residues long. Trimming left V 6 bases short and J 3 bases short, with 15 bases between. Germline assignment: CDR1 MDHEN and CDR2 SYDVKM. CDR3 DNA sequence: TGTGCCAGCAGCATCCGAAGGGGCAACTACGAGCAGTACGTC. Protein: CASSIRRGNYEQYV.

This clonotype was seen at least ten times. The chain couples TRBV28 to TRBJ1-4, with TRBD1 as a possible D gene (6 bases). This CDR3 contains 15 residues. V lost 7 bases to trimming and J lost 7 bases, with 19 bases between them. Germline CDR1 MDHEN, CDR2 SYDVKM. The CDR3 sequence: CASTLGGGTGEKLFF. The CDR3 DNA reads as TGTGCCAGCACCTTAGGAGGGGGTACGGGTGAAAAACTGTTTTTT.

This clonotype came up many times. The genes are TRBV5-1 and TRBJ1-4, with D unresolved. Per the germline V gene, CDR1 is SGHRS and CDR2 is YFSETQ. Trimming shortened V by 4 bases and J by 5 bases, and 15 bases separated the two germline ends. The CDR3 is 15 amino acids. The CDR3 region has the DNA TGCGCCAGCAGCCCATACCGGATCCGGAATGAAAAACTGTTTTTT. Its translation is CASSPYRIRNEKLFF.

Worth noting for this clonotype: The final CDR3 position lacks the conserved phenylalanine or tryptophan, pointing to a likely read error. The chain employs TRBV11-2 and TRBJ2-7; the match to TRBD1 covers 7 bases. Germline loops: CDR1 SGHAT, CDR2 FQNNGV. The ends lost 3 bases at V and 3 bases at J; junction bases unmatched: 5. This CDR3 spans 14 amino acids. CDR3 amino acids: CASSFPDRSYEQYS. CDR3 DNA sequence: TGTGCCAGCAGCTTCCCGGACAGGAGCTACGAGCAGTACTCC.

In its sample, this clonotype was seen many times. This chain joins TRBV2 and TRBJ1-1; TRBD1 matches 10 bases. Germline loops: CDR1 SNHLY, CDR2 FYNNEI. This CDR3 spans 15 amino acids. V trimming: 5 bases; J trimming: 6 bases; junction bases outside the gene matches: 9. CDR3 region: CASSPRDRGAAEAFF. CDR3 nucleotides: TGTGCCAGCAGTCCCCGGGACAGGGGTGCTGCTGAAGCTTTCTTT.

This clonotype has only a few counts. The chain combines TRBV19 with TRBJ1-1; 7 bases are shared with TRBD1. The CDR3 is 11 residues long. CDR1 LNHDA and CDR2 SQIVND come from the germline V gene (reference sequence). V lost 5 bases, J lost 9 bases, and 3 bases stayed unmatched. CDR3 region: CASSSGGKAFF. The CDR3, as DNA: TGTGCCAGTAGTTCAGGGGGAAAAGCTTTCTTT.

This clonotype was observed many times. V usage is TRBV7-2 and J usage is TRBJ2-3; weak D call: TRBD2 (5 bases). This CDR3 spans 19 amino acids. Per the germline V gene, CDR1 is SGHTA and CDR2 is FQGNSA. Trimming pared 3 bases from V and 1 base from J, leaving 23 bases between. The CDR3, as DNA: TGTGCCAGCAGCTTTGGTTCCGTGGCTAGCACACGCGGCACAGATACGCAGTATTTT. Translation: CASSFGSVASTRGTDTQYF.

The V and J genes are TRBV6-1 and TRBJ2-7, with 7 positions matching TRBD2. Trimming cost V 6 bases and J 6 bases; bases outside gene matches: 14. Germline lookup yields CDR1 MNHNS and CDR2 SASEGT. The CDR3 runs to 15 residues. The CDR3 bases are TGTGCCAGCAGCCAATCCCTAGCGGATGGCTTCGAGCAGTACTTC. It specifies CASSQSLADGFEQYF.

Comments on this clonotype: It may be a read error: a sequence one base away is much more abundant. The CDR3 carries no conserved terminal phenylalanine or tryptophan, so it likely arises from a read error. The chain links TRBV7-9 to TRBJ2-7; D might be TRBD1 (5 bases). The V and J ends lost 5 bases and 5 bases respectively, with 10 bases between them. Germline V gene sequence: CDR1 SEHNR, CDR2 FQNEAQ (reference sequence). There are 12 residues in the CDR3. CDR3 sequence: CASSVGAHEQYS. CDR3 DNA: TGTGCCAGCAGCGTAGGGGCGCACGAGCAGTACTCC.

This clonotype was found many times. V is TRBV6-2 or TRBV6-3 and J is TRBJ2-4; the D gene is possibly TRBD1 (5 bases). V lost 2 bases, J lost 8 bases, and 16 bases lay in between. Germline loops: CDR1 MNHEY, CDR2 SVGEGT. The CDR3 is 15 residues long. CDR3 DNA: TGTGCCAGCAGTTACGCCGGCAGAGAAGGGGACATTCAGTACTTC. It codes for CASSYAGREGDIQYF.

This clonotype was counted many times. The chain employs TRBV6-2 or TRBV6-3 and TRBJ1-1, with TRBD1 identical over 7 bases. Trimming took 6 bases from V and 1 from J; bases not matched to a gene: 11. The germline gives CDR1 MNHEY, CDR2 SVGEGT. The CDR3 totals 16 residues. The CDR3 loop reads CASSYPAGGWNTEAFF. Written as DNA, the CDR3 is TGTGCCAGCAGCTACCCGGCAGGGGGGTGGAACACTGAAGCTTTCTTT.

In its sample, this clonotype was seen a few times. The V gene is TRBV24-1, the J gene TRBJ2-1; TRBD2 aligns across 7 bases. This CDR3 has 15 amino acids. With V trimmed by 5 bases and J by 3 bases, 6 bases remained unmatched. The germline V gene encodes CDR1 KGHDR and CDR2 SFDVKD. CDR3 in amino acids: CATSVGGSSYNEQFF. The CDR3 bases are TGTGCCACCAGTGTAGGCGGGAGTAGCTACAATGAGCAGTTCTTC.

The chain has TRBV10-2 and TRBJ2-7, with D hard to call. CDR1 and CDR2 (germline): WSHSY, SAAADI. Trimming cost V 0 bases and J 0 bases, with 12 bases left between them. The CDR3 consists of 16 residues. CDR3 protein: CASSESGWPSSYEQYF. Here the CDR3 DNA reads TGCGCCAGCAGTGAGTCCGGGTGGCCGAGCTCCTACGAGCAGTACTTC.

In this sample, this clonotype turned up many times. The chain joins TRBV28 to TRBJ1-1, with D tentatively TRBD1 (6 bases). V dropped 7 bases and J dropped 1 base, with 22 bases sitting between them. The CDR3 has 17 residues. Germline CDR1 is MDHEN and CDR2 is SYDVKM. CDR3 loop: CASTFLQGFERNTEAFF. CDR3 coding DNA: TGTGCCAGCACCTTTCTACAGGGATTCGAGAGGAACACTGAAGCTTTCTTT.

The table lists this clonotype with many counts. The gene calls are TRBV25-1 and TRBJ1-2; 9 bases align to TRBD1. From germline, CDR1 is MGHDK and CDR2 SYGVNS. The CDR3 spans 13 residues. V lost 6 bases to trimming and J lost 6 bases; unmatched junction nucleotides: 5. The CDR3 sequence: CASSGTGSNGYTF. The CDR3 region has the DNA TGTGCCAGCAGCGGGACAGGGAGTAATGGCTACACCTTC.

Comment on this clonotype: One junction end does not reproduce the germline sequence, and a read error may be involved. The chain uses TRBV5-1 and TRBJ2-1; 7 nucleotides agree with TRBD2. CDR1 and CDR2 from the germline V gene are SGHRS and YFSETQ. This CDR3 contains 17 residues. The chain's CDR3 is CTSSPIRGFTSDNEQFF. In nucleotides, the CDR3 is TGCACCAGCAGCCCGATTCGTGGCTTTACTAGCGACAATGAGCAGTTCTTC.

The sample holds many counts of this clonotype. The chain combines TRBV12-3 or TRBV12-4 with TRBJ1-4, with D uncertain. The CDR3 has 13 residues. Between the trimmed V and J ends, which lost 3 bases and 8 bases, there was a span of 10 bases. CDR3 in amino acids: CASSLRQGEKLFF. The CDR3 bases are TGTGCCAGCAGTTTGAGACAAGGCGAAAAACTGTTTTTT.